This record covers a single T cell receptor (beta chain). No antigen is known for it. The treatment: 15 to 20 received Ad26.COV2.S at low or high dose, single or two shots; roughly 5 received placebo; per-sample allocation not given. On day 63 after the first injection, vaccine and placebo recipients gave samples. Profiling relied on immunoSEQ multiplex PCR, and the TCRdb table lists in-frame clones only, not all of them. Of 350,000 to 450,000 clones detected, about 85% appear once; the ten largest clones hold 2.5% to 3.5%. The CDR3 spans 17 residues. The sample is drawn from a study of Ad26.COV2.S vaccination and SARS-CoV-2 variants. General study results and limits: Similar non-spike TCR breadth was observed in recipients of vaccine and of placebo. Responses of T cells in total may have been underestimated by the TCR breadth and depth analyses.

The source was peripheral blood, collected in a trial of Ad26.COV2.S vaccine versus placebo. The chain uses TRBV21-1 and TRBJ2-6. TRBV21-1 is a known pseudogene. This TCR was recovered from a person between 18 and 59 years old who received the Ad26.COV2.S COVID-19 vaccine or a placebo. The CDR3 here is CASSKSGPTSGANVLTF. CDR3 coding DNA: TGTGCCAGCAGCAAATCGGGGCCGACCTCTGGGGCCAACGTCCTGACTTTC.